Sequencing of this T cell receptor beta chain was carried out in a study of T cells after yellow fever vaccination. Study-wide background: Fractions of limited cellularity were prepared by means of SMART-Seq v4 Ultra Low Input.

Trimming cost V 7 bases and J 5 bases, with 15 bases left between them. The CDR3 contains 14 residues. In TCRdb, the 5' RACE reads were re-called with MiXCR into one record per CDR3 protein. The sample carries approximately 510,000 distinct CDR3 sequences, around a fifth recorded once. V and J are TRBV12-3 or TRBV12-4 and TRBJ2-4; weak D call: TRBD2 (6 bases). The sequences come from PBMCs, collected approximately 22 days after the first yellow fever vaccination. This TCR came from a man aged 18 to 30 who received the YFV17D yellow fever vaccine. CDR3 DNA sequence: TGTGCCAGCACACGCGGGGCCAGGGAAAACATTCAGTACTTC. Its translation: CASTRGARENIQYF.